Listed below are T cell receptor beta chains from one sample, sequenced in a study of CD8 T cells in ankylosing spondylitis. TCRdb itself ran the 5' RACE reads through MiXCR, one entry per CDR3 protein. The table includes 500,000 to 650,000 distinct CDR3 sequences, about 5.2% detected once. The sequencing sample was made of blood, either unsorted or a sorted T cell fraction (not recorded which). The source is a male donor with ankylosing spondylitis. The CDR3 runs from the conserved cysteine through the conserved F or W.

>TRBJ2-7|TRBV15
CATSMAMGGSYEQYF
>TRBJ2-3|TRBV20-1
CSARTSDTQYF
>TRBJ2-2|TRBV12-3/TRBV12-4
CASSPLAGRNTGELFF
>TRBJ2-1|TRBV11-2
CASSLDPSSEQFF
>TRBJ2-1|TRBV2
CARGQVNLLAEQFF
>TRBJ2-7|TRBV12-3/TRBV12-4
CASSRQGYEQYF
>TRBJ1-1|TRBV5-8
CASSPGGGTTFF
>TRBJ1-1|TRBV10-3
CATRQGRPEAFF
>TRBJ2-7|TRBV11-2
CASSGDRQSGEQYF
>TRBJ2-5|TRBV7-3
CASSSGLADQETQYF
>TRBJ2-5|TRBV30
CAWIGTQRETQYF
>TRBJ2-2|TRBV2
CASTDLAGEMTGELFF
>TRBJ2-3|TRBV13
CASSLEVPDGDHTDTQYF
>TRBJ1-4|TRBV20-1
CSARDGTGGEKLFF
>TRBJ2-3|TRBV5-1
CASSPVAGGIDTQYF
>TRBJ2-5|TRBV28
CASSFNQRETQYF
>TRBJ2-7|TRBV7-9
CASSLVGGTSSYEQYF
>TRBJ1-2|TRBV4-1
CASSQDPGQDYGYTF
>TRBJ1-5|TRBV28
CASLQFYSNQPQHF
>TRBJ2-1|TRBV5-6
CASSLDRDNEQFF
>TRBJ1-1|TRBV5-1
CASSSAGVEAFF
>TRBJ2-2|TRBV10-1
CASSEGTGELFF
>TRBJ2-2|TRBV4-2
CASSQVNSGGFWSGELFF
>TRBJ1-1|TRBV11-2
CASSLGAALEAFF
>TRBJ1-2|TRBV20-1
CSARDPMGAYGYTF
>TRBJ2-7|TRBV12-3/TRBV12-4
CASSDNYEQYF
>TRBJ2-5|TRBV5-5
CASSNRDTQETQYF
>TRBJ1-6|TRBV28
CASILTVSFNSPLHF
>TRBJ2-1|TRBV11-3
CASSLDGASPYNEQFF
>TRBJ2-5|TRBV7-2
CASSPPAGGFETQYF
>TRBJ1-1|TRBV7-6
CASSPQGGSPPSKAFF
>TRBJ1-2|TRBV5-1
CASSLEGLGYGYTF
>TRBJ2-7|TRBV18
CASSPDRFEQYF
>TRBJ1-5|TRBV9
CASSHGVIGPQHF
>TRBJ2-5|TRBV5-6
CASSLVTSGSQETQYF
>TRBJ1-4|TRBV5-1
CASSVTGTFYEKLFF
>TRBJ2-3|TRBV20-1
CSANKVEGDTQYF
>TRBJ1-1|TRBV25-1
CASSDPSTGDTEAFF
>TRBJ1-1|TRBV12-3/TRBV12-4
CASSPGGQENTEAFF
>TRBJ1-1|TRBV6-5
CASSYLKGRVSILNTEAFF
>TRBJ1-4|TRBV6-5
CASSYVQGPEKLFF
>TRBJ2-1|TRBV20-1
CSAFGGRVNEQFF
>TRBJ2-1|TRBV9
CASSAGTIRDERQFF
>TRBJ2-5|TRBV11-1
CASSLARPRTGGTETQYF
>TRBJ2-3|TRBV13
CASSFYGGGTDTQYF
>TRBJ1-5|TRBV20-1
CSARGTASGNQPQHF
>TRBJ2-1|TRBV20-1
CSARDRGRGAYNEQFF
>TRBJ2-3|TRBV18
CASSPRLAGDGDTQYF
>TRBJ2-5|TRBV11-2
CASSLVVPLAGRYQETQYF
>TRBJ2-1|TRBV7-2
CASSLMGQATNEQFF
>TRBJ1-5|TRBV20-1
CSAHTGLLNQPQHF
>TRBJ1-1|TRBV10-3
CAISPDRNAEAFF
>TRBJ2-5|TRBV27
CASSPPPWSQETQYF
>TRBJ2-7|TRBV20-1
CSASFAGEEGYEQYF
>TRBJ1-5|TRBV6-5
CASSFNQGLGQPQHF
>TRBJ2-5|TRBV20-1
CSARDPQETQYF
>TRBJ1-1|TRBV20-1
CSARDSVPNTEAFF
>TRBJ1-2|TRBV5-1
CASSINRQLYTF
>TRBJ2-7|TRBV7-2
CASSLAGQLSYEQYF
>TRBJ1-6|TRBV11-2
CASSFWGSRSYNSPLHF